The clone carrying this T cell receptor beta chain was picked up a small number of times. What it binds is unknown. Expressed TCRB transcripts were sequenced because the isolated RNA had all been reverse transcribed beforehand. Sequencing was performed with immunoSEQ multiplex PCR; in TCRdb, only in-frame clones are kept and a portion is missing. Of about 150,000 clones listed, approximately 12% were seen once; the top ten hold about 2%. The data derive from a study of beta chain features in type 1 diabetes. Study-level information: All samples yielded roughly 100,000,000 examined sorted cells. Study-level points and caveats: Junctions at VDJ sites from type 1 diabetes patients had fewer insertions and more deletions. Shortening that was moderate but significant affected the TCRB CDR3s of Type 1 diabetes patients in all four CD4+ subsets.

The J segment lost 12 bases and the V segment lost 0 bases, leaving 5 bases of the junction unmatched. CDR1 SGHRS and CDR2 YFSETQ come from the germline V gene. The CDR3 totals 14 residues. Isolation of CD4+ naive, central memory, regulatory and stem cell-like memory cells was achieved by sorting via CD45RO/CCR7/CD25/CD127/CD95/CD27. Sequenced sample: central memory CD4+ T cells from blood. This receptor was obtained from a man younger than 35 in good health. This sequence joins TRBV5-1 and TRBJ2-1; TRBD2 matches at 11 bases. The CDR3: CASSLGLAGIWQFF. The CDR3 DNA sequence: TGCGCCAGCAGCTTGGGACTAGCGGGGATTTGGCAGTTCTTC. The whole variable domain, filled in from reference TRBV5-1 and TRBJ2-1, reads KAGVTQTPRYLIKTRGQQVTLSCSPISGHRSVSWYQQTPGQGLQFLFEYFSETQRNKGNFPGRFSGRQFSNSRSEMNVSTLELGDSALYLCASSLGLAGIWQFFGPGTRLTVL.